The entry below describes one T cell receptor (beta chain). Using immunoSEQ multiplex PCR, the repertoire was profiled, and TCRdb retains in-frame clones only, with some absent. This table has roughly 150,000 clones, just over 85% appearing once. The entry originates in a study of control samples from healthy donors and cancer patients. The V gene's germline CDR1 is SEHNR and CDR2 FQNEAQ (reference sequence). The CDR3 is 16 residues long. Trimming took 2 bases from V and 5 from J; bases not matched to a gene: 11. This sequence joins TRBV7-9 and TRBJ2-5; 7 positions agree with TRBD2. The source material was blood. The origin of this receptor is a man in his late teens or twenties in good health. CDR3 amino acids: CASSLIDQRGMETQYF. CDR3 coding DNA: TGTGCCAGCAGCTTAATCGACCAGCGGGGTATGGAGACCCAGTACTTC.